This T cell receptor (beta chain) was identified during a study of blood T cell repertoires in COVID-19. Whole-study context: Acute and convalescent COVID-19 samples came from the United States, Italy and Spain.

Participant age was roughly 18 to 89 years, and participants resided in fewer than 25 US areas. Participants had their cohort set by participant-reported clinical history. In the original workflow: Reference gene primer amplification gave estimated nucleated cell counts. TCRdb's copy holds only in-frame clones and misses some; the assay was immunoSEQ multiplex PCR. That table supplies the V and J calls and clone size; D and trimming were determined from the DNA. The repertoire holds about 220,000 clones, 85% to 90% seen once, with approximately 3.8% in the top ten. CDR3 length: 16 residues. Germline-derived CDR1 and CDR2 are GTSNPN and SVGIG (reference sequence). J lost 2 bases, V lost 0 bases, and 7 bases had no gene match.

This chain joins TRBV30 and TRBJ1-5, with 7 bases fitting TRBD1. The receptor was derived from a woman aged 18-29 years in a cohort exposed to, infected with or recovered from COVID-19 (not recorded which). Sequencing was done on a sample of PBMCs or T cells enriched from blood (not recorded which). The CDR3 is CAWSVFLGGRNQPQHF. The CDR3 DNA is TGTGCCTGGAGTGTATTTTTAGGGGGCCGCAATCAGCCCCAGCATTTT. Combining the CDR3 with reference TRBV30 and TRBJ1-5 gives the whole variable domain SQTIHQWPATLVQPVGSPLSLECTVEGTSNPNLYWYRQAAGRGLQLLFYSVGIGQISSEVPQNLSASRPQDRQFILSSKKLLLSDSGFYLCAWSVFLGGRNQPQHFGDGTRLSIL.